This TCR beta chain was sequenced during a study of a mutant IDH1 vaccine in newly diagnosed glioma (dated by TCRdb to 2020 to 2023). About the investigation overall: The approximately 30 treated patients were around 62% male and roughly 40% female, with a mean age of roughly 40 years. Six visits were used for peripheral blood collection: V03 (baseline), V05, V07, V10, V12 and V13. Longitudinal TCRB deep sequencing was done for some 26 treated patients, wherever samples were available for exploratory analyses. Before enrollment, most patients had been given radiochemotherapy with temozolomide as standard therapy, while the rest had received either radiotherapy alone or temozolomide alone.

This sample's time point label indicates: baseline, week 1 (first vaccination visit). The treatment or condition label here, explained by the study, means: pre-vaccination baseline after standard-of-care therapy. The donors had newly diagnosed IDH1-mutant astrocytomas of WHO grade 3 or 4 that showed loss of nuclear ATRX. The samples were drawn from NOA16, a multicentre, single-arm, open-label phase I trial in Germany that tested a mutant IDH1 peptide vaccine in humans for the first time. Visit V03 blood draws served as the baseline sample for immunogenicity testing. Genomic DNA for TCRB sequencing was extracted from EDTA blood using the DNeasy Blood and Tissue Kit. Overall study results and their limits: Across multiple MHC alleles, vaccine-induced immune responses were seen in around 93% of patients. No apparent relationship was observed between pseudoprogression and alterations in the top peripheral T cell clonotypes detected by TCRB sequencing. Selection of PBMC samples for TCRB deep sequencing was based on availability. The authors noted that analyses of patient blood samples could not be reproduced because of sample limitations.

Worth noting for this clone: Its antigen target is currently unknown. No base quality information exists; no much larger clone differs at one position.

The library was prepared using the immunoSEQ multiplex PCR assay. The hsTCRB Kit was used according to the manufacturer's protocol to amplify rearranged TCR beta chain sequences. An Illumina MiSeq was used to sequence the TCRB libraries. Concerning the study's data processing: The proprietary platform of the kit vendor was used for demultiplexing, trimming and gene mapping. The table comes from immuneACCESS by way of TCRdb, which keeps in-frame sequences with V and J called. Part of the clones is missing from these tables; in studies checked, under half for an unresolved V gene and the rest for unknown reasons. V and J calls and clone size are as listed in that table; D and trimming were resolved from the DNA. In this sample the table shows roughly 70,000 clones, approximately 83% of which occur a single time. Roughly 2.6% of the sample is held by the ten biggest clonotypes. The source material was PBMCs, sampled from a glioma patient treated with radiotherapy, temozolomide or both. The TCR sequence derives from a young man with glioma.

The DNA sequence reads TGTGCCAGCAGCTTGCCGAGGGGGCTCACCGGGGAGCTGTTTTTT. Its coded protein is CASSLPRGLTGELFF. Recombination linked TRBV5-6 to TRBJ2-2, with 7 central nucleotides matching TRBD1. The junction shows trimming of 1 base on V and 4 bases on J, and the gene matches do not reach 4 bases of it. From the cysteine up to the phenylalanine, the CDR3 has a length of 15 residues. Here the CDR3 DNA is all that survives: 45 bases in frame from base 1. Sequences SGHDT (CDR1) and YYEEEE (CDR2) are obtained from the germline V gene.